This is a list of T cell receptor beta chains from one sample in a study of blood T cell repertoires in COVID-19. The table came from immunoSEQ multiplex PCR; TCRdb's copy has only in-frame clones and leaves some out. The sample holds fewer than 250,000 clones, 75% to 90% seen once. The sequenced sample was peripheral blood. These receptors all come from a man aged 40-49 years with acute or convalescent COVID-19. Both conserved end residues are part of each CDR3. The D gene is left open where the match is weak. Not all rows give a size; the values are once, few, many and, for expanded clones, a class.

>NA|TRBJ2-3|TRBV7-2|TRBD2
CASSFTGLANTDTQYF
TGTGCCAGCAGCTTTACCGGACTAGCGAACACAGATACGCAGTATTTT
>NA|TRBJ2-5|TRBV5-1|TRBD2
CASSLVAGVPLEQTQYF
TGCGCCAGCAGCTTGGTAGCGGGGGTCCCCCTTGAACAGACCCAGTACTTC
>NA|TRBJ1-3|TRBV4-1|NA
CASSPVGRGGGNTIYF
TGCGCCAGCAGCCCCGTAGGGCGGGGAGGTGGAAACACCATATATTTT
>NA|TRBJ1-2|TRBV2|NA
CASTAAGGYTF
TGTGCCAGCACTGCGGCTGGAGGCTACACCTTC
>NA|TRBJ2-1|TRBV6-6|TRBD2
CASSRSGGTLSYNEQFF
TGTGCCAGCAGTCGTAGCGGGGGGACCCTCTCCTACAATGAGCAGTTCTTC
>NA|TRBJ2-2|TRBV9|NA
CASSAPGHILPNTGELFF
TGTGCCAGCAGCGCCCCGGGACACATTCTACCGAACACCGGGGAGCTGTTTTTT
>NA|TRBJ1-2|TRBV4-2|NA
CASSQATGRRMDGYTF
TGTGCCAGCAGCCAAGCAACAGGCCGAAGGATGGATGGCTACACCTTC
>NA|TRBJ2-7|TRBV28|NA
CASNPHNLLEQYF
TGTGCCAGCAACCCCCACAACCTCCTGGAGCAGTACTTC
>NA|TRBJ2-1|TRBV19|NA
CASSGGPDRLSYNEQFF
TGTGCCAGTAGCGGAGGCCCGGACAGACTATCCTACAATGAGCAGTTCTTC
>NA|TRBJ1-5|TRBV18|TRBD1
CASSPEDRGGQPQHF
TGTGCCAGCTCACCCGAAGACAGGGGCGGTCAGCCCCAGCATTTT
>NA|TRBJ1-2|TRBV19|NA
CASSTMDSPSYGYTF
TGTGCCAGTAGTACTATGGACAGCCCATCCTATGGCTACACCTTC
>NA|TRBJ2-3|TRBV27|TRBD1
CASSTVGQGGTDTQYF
TGTGCCAGCAGTACCGTGGGACAGGGTGGCACAGATACGCAGTATTTT
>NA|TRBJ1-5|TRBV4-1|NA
CASSQGGRGRHQPQHF
TGCGCCAGCAGCCAAGGCGGCAGGGGACGGCATCAGCCCCAGCATTTT
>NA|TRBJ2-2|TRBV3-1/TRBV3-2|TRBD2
CASSFGLAGGSNTGELFF
TGTGCCAGCAGCTTCGGACTAGCGGGGGGTTCGAACACCGGGGAGCTGTTTTTT
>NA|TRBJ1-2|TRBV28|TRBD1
CASSPQGALGPYGYTF
TGTGCCAGCAGTCCACAGGGGGCGTTGGGTCCATATGGCTACACCTTC
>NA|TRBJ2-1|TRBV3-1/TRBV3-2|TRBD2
CASSQDLAGVPYNEQFF
TGTGCCAGCAGCCAAGACCTAGCGGGGGTACCCTACAATGAGCAGTTCTTC
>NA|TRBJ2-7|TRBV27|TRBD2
CASSLTGGPSYEQYF
TGTGCCAGCAGTTTAACGGGAGGTCCCTCCTACGAGCAGTACTTC
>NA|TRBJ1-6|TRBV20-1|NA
CSAIDSDSSYNSPLHF
TGCAGTGCTATTGACTCGGACAGCTCCTATAATTCACCCCTCCACTTT
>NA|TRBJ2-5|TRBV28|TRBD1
CASSSRTGGRETQYF
TGTGCCAGCAGTTCGAGGACAGGGGGCAGAGAGACCCAGTACTTC
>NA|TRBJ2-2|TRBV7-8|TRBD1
CASSHRQGFVTGELFF
TGTGCCAGCAGCCATCGACAGGGTTTCGTGACCGGGGAGCTGTTTTTT
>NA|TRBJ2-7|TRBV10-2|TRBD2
CASRVAGGIGQYF
TGCGCCAGCAGGGTAGCGGGGGGTATCGGGCAGTACTTC
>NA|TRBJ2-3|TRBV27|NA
CASSLGGAGWGLGTDTQYF
TGTGCCAGCAGTTTAGGGGGGGCAGGTTGGGGTTTAGGAACAGATACGCAGTATTTT
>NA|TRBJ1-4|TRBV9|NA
CASSVEGGSLGEKLFF
TGTGCCAGCAGCGTAGAAGGAGGTAGTCTAGGTGAAAAACTGTTTTTT
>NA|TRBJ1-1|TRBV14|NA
CASSHPGMNTEAFF
TGTGCCAGCAGCCATCCGGGAATGAACACTGAAGCTTTCTTT
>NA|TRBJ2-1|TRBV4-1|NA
CASSGSGGYYNEQFF
TGCGCCAGCAGCGGTAGTGGCGGGTACTACAATGAGCAGTTCTTC
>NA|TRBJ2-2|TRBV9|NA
CASSVAGAYTGELFF
TGTGCCAGCAGCGTGGCAGGGGCATACACCGGGGAGCTGTTTTTT
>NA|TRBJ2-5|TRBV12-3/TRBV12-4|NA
CASTRQESETQYF
TGTGCCAGCACAAGACAGGAGTCAGAGACCCAGTACTTC
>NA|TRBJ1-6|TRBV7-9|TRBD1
CASSRQGGNSPLHF
TGTGCCAGCAGCCGACAGGGGGGAAATTCACCCCTCCACTTT
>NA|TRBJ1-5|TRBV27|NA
CASSIRGQPQHF
TGTGCCAGCAGTATCAGGGGCCAGCCCCAGCATTTT
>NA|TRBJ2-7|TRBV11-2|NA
CASRPDQGEQYF
TGTGCCAGCAGGCCTGATCAGGGCGAGCAGTACTTC
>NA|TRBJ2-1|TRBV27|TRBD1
CASSYWTGYNEQFF
TGTGCCAGCAGTTACTGGACAGGGTACAATGAGCAGTTCTTC
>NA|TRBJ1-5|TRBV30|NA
CAWNGVGGPQHF
TGTGCCTGGAATGGGGTAGGAGGGCCCCAGCATTTT
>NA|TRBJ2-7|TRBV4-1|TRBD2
CASSQGTSRRPLRF
TGCGCCAGCAGCCAGGGGACTAGCAGGAGGCCCCTCCGGTTC
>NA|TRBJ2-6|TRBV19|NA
CASSRDSASVNSGANVLTF
TGTGCCAGTAGCCGGGATTCGGCCTCCGTGAACTCTGGGGCCAACGTCCTGACTTTC
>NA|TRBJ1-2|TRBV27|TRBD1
CASSSNPGQGNYGYTF
TGTGCCAGCAGTTCCAATCCGGGACAGGGAAACTATGGCTACACCTTC
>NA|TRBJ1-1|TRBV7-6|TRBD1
CASSSDRGRNTEAFF
TGTGCCAGCAGCTCCGACAGGGGGCGGAACACTGAAGCTTTCTTT
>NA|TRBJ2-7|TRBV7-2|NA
CASRKQGRSYEQYF
TGTGCCAGCAGAAAACAGGGGAGGTCCTACGAGCAGTACTTC
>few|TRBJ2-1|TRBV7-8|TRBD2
CASSTGTSTYNEQFF
TGTGCCAGCAGCACCGGGACTAGCACCTACAATGAGCAGTTCTTC
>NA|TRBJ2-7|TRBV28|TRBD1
CASLRGTVYEQYF
TGTGCCAGCCTGCGAGGGACAGTATATGAGCAGTACTTC
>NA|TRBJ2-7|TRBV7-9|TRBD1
CASSQGDRLRGGQYF
TGTGCCAGCAGCCAGGGGGACAGGCTACGAGGTGGGCAGTACTTC
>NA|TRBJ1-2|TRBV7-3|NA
CASTQPSGLYGYTF
TGTGCCAGCACACAGCCATCAGGGCTATATGGCTACACCTTC
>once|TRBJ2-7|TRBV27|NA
CASSYNTNYEQYF
TGTGCCAGCAGTTACAACACGAACTACGAGCAGTACTTC
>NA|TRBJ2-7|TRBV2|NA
CASSESRGPYEQYF
TGTGCCAGCAGTGAAAGCAGGGGACCCTACGAGCAGTACTTC
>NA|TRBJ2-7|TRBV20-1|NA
CSASNRVLYEQYF
TGCAGTGCTAGTAATCGTGTTCTCTACGAGCAGTACTTC
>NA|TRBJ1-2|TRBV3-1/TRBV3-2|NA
CASSQNSGFHGYTF
TGTGCCAGCAGCCAGAATTCAGGGTTCCATGGCTACACCTTC
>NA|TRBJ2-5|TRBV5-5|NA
CASSPAGMETQYF
TGTGCCAGCAGCCCTGCAGGGATGGAGACCCAGTACTTC
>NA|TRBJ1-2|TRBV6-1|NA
CASSERWGSRGGYTF
TGTGCCAGCAGTGAAAGGTGGGGAAGTCGAGGGGGCTACACCTTC
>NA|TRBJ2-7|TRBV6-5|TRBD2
CASSYGSGGALYEQYF
TGTGCCAGCAGTTACGGCAGCGGGGGGGCCCTATACGAGCAGTACTTC
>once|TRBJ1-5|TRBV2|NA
CASSETQLSNQPQHF
TGTGCCAGCAGTGAAACCCAACTAAGCAATCAGCCCCAGCATTTT